This is a list of T cell receptor beta chains from one sample in a study of T cells in Graves' hyperthyroidism and ophthalmopathy. TCRdb recomputed calls from the multiplex PCR reads with MiXCR, one row per CDR3 protein. The data show approximately 610,000 distinct CDR3 sequences, roughly 14% seen once. The source material was blood. The receptor set was obtained from a woman between 40 and 50 years old with Graves' ophthalmopathy. The CDR3 runs from the conserved cysteine through the conserved F or W. The order of the fields is J gene, CDR3 length, clone size, V gene, D gene, CDR3 protein, CDR3 DNA. The D gene is left open where the match is weak. Only some rows state a clone size, as once, few, many or a class for expanded clones.

J: TRBJ2-2
length: 15
size: .
V: TRBV5-1
D: .
CDR3: CASSLPPTNTGELFF
DNA: TGCGCCAGCAGCCTGCCCCCGACGAACACCGGGGAGCTGTTTTTT

J: TRBJ1-5
length: 17
size: .
V: TRBV19
D: TRBD1
CDR3: CASSINRGLLSNQPQHF
DNA: TGTGCCAGTAGTATCAACAGGGGGCTTTTAAGCAATCAGCCCCAGCATTTT

J: TRBJ1-1
length: 14
size: few
V: TRBV28
D: .
CDR3: CASRSDSLNTEAFF
DNA: TGTGCCAGCAGGTCGGACAGTCTTAACACTGAAGCTTTCTTT

J: TRBJ1-5
length: 15
size: many
V: TRBV19
D: .
CDR3: CASSAILSYNQPQHF
DNA: TGTGCCAGTAGTGCTATATTGAGTTACAATCAGCCCCAGCATTTT

J: TRBJ1-3
length: 17
size: .
V: TRBV30
D: .
CDR3: CAWSSGGRPSSGNTIYF
DNA: TGTGCCTGGAGTAGCGGAGGCCGCCCGAGCTCTGGAAACACCATATATTTT

J: TRBJ1-6
length: 16
size: few
V: TRBV5-1
D: .
CDR3: CASSLALGDYNSPLHF
DNA: TGCGCCAGCAGCTTGGCCCTAGGGGACTATAATTCACCCCTCCACTTT

J: TRBJ2-6
length: 18
size: .
V: TRBV11-2
D: .
CDR3: CASSLGDGFSSGANVLTF
DNA: TGTGCCAGCAGCTTAGGGGACGGATTTAGCTCTGGGGCCAACGTCCTGACTTTC

J: TRBJ2-7
length: 15
size: many
V: TRBV20-1
D: TRBD2
CDR3: CSASHWGTSGSEQYF
DNA: TGCAGTGCTAGCCACTGGGGGACTAGCGGAAGCGAGCAGTACTTC

J: TRBJ2-7
length: 20
size: .
V: TRBV20-1
D: TRBD1
CDR3: CSARHDIVFYRGLTSYEQYF
DNA: TGCAGTGCTAGGCACGACATAGTCTTTTACAGGGGTCTTACATCCTACGAGCAGTACTTC

J: TRBJ2-2
length: 15
size: .
V: TRBV4-2
D: .
CDR3: CASSQEQGVTGELFF
DNA: TGTGCCAGCAGCCAAGAACAGGGTGTAACCGGGGAGCTGTTTTTT

J: TRBJ2-7
length: 13
size: few
V: TRBV10-3
D: .
CDR3: CAINDLTKPQKVF
DNA: TGTGCCATCAATGATTTGACGAAGCCCCAGAAGGTCTTC

J: TRBJ2-5
length: 15
size: many
V: TRBV28
D: TRBD2
CDR3: CASSLGVGGGETQYF
DNA: TGTGCCAGCAGTTTAGGGGTTGGGGGGGGGGAGACCCAGTACTTC

J: TRBJ1-1
length: 14
size: many
V: TRBV7-9
D: .
CDR3: CASSFQEMNTEAFF
DNA: TGTGCCAGCAGCTTCCAGGAGATGAACACTGAAGCTTTCTTT

J: TRBJ1-2
length: 15
size: .
V: TRBV12-3/TRBV12-4
D: .
CDR3: CASSSQGGRGYGYTF
DNA: TGTGCCAGCAGTTCCCAGGGAGGGAGGGGCTATGGCTACACCTTC

J: TRBJ2-2
length: 16
size: few
V: TRBV7-2
D: .
CDR3: CASSLAQAANTGELFF
DNA: TGTGCCAGCAGCTTAGCACAGGCGGCGAACACCGGGGAGCTGTTTTTT

J: TRBJ2-7
length: 15
size: many
V: TRBV5-5
D: TRBD1
CDR3: CASSKLRGITYEQYF
DNA: TGTGCCAGCAGTAAACTCAGGGGGATAACCTACGAGCAGTACTTC

J: TRBJ1-5
length: 14
size: many
V: TRBV20-1
D: .
CDR3: CSAAPRDLNQPQHF
DNA: TGCAGTGCCGCCCCCCGGGACCTCAATCAGCCCCAGCATTTT

J: TRBJ1-3
length: 14
size: few
V: TRBV5-6
D: .
CDR3: CASNQGFPGNTIYF
DNA: TGTGCCAGCAACCAGGGGTTTCCTGGAAACACCATATATTTT

J: TRBJ2-3
length: 21
size: .
V: TRBV6-2/TRBV6-3
D: TRBD2
CDR3: CASSTKPGHYSGRIHTDTQYF
DNA: TGTGCCAGCAGTACCAAACCGGGACATTATAGCGGGAGGATTCACACAGATACGCAGTATTTT

J: TRBJ2-5
length: 15
size: few
V: TRBV7-2
D: .
CDR3: CAGSSSGQPQETQYF
DNA: TGTGCCGGCAGCTCTTCCGGGCAGCCACAAGAGACCCAGTACTTC

J: TRBJ2-7
length: 19
size: .
V: TRBV11-2
D: TRBD2
CDR3: CASSRGGSPWGHPTYEQYF
DNA: TGTGCCAGCAGCCGCGGGGGTAGCCCATGGGGCCACCCTACCTACGAGCAGTACTTC

J: TRBJ1-5
length: 15
size: many
V: TRBV28
D: .
CDR3: CASSFRDRDNQPQHF
DNA: TGTGCCAGCAGTTTCCGGGACCGAGACAATCAGCCCCAGCATTTT

J: TRBJ2-7
length: 15
size: .
V: TRBV24-1
D: .
CDR3: CATSDAQGYGDEQYF
DNA: TGTGCCACCAGTGACGCCCAGGGGTATGGTGACGAGCAGTACTTC

J: TRBJ1-2
length: 15
size: few
V: TRBV4-2
D: TRBD1
CDR3: CASSEEQTGGYGYTF
DNA: TGTGCCAGCAGCGAGGAGCAGACAGGGGGATATGGCTACACCTTC

J: TRBJ2-7
length: 14
size: once
V: TRBV19
D: .
CDR3: CASSADFGGNEQYF
DNA: TGTGCCAGTAGTGCGGACTTTGGTGGGAACGAGCAGTACTTC

J: TRBJ2-7
length: 15
size: many
V: TRBV28
D: TRBD1
CDR3: CASSRRQGARYEQYF
DNA: TGTGCCAGCAGTCGAAGACAGGGGGCGCGTTACGAGCAGTACTTC

J: TRBJ2-7
length: 16
size: many
V: TRBV12-3/TRBV12-4
D: .
CDR3: CASSLAGGQGPLGQYF
DNA: TGTGCCAGCAGTTTAGCGGGCGGACAAGGGCCCCTGGGGCAGTACTTC

J: TRBJ1-1
length: 15
size: many
V: TRBV28
D: TRBD1
CDR3: CASRTREGQGDEAFF
DNA: TGTGCCAGCAGAACAAGAGAAGGACAGGGTGATGAAGCTTTCTTT

J: TRBJ1-2
length: 13
size: many
V: TRBV29-1
D: TRBD1
CDR3: CSVALDRGYGYTF
DNA: TGCAGCGTGGCCCTGGACAGGGGTTATGGCTACACCTTC

J: TRBJ1-5
length: 14
size: .
V: TRBV19
D: .
CDR3: CASSIADSNQPQHF
DNA: TGTGCCAGTAGTATTGCAGATAGCAATCAGCCCCAGCATTTT

J: TRBJ2-2
length: 13
size: .
V: TRBV12-3/TRBV12-4
D: .
CDR3: CASFGANTGELFF
DNA: TGTGCCAGCTTCGGGGCGAACACCGGGGAGCTGTTTTTT

J: TRBJ2-3
length: 15
size: .
V: TRBV4-1
D: .
CDR3: CASSQDRGPGDTQYF
DNA: TGCGCCAGCAGCCAAGACAGGGGCCCGGGAGATACGCAGTATTTT

J: TRBJ1-1
length: 13
size: many
V: TRBV2
D: .
CDR3: CASSEAVLTEAFF
DNA: TGTGCCAGCAGTGAAGCTGTTCTTACTGAAGCTTTCTTT

J: TRBJ2-7
length: 15
size: many
V: TRBV7-9
D: TRBD1
CDR3: CASSLNTGGMYEQYF
DNA: TGTGCCAGCAGCTTAAATACAGGGGGCATGTACGAGCAGTACTTC

J: TRBJ1-1
length: 13
size: few
V: TRBV7-2
D: TRBD1
CDR3: CASSPRTGPRAFF
DNA: TGTGCCAGCAGCCCAAGGACAGGACCCCGAGCTTTCTTT

J: TRBJ2-5
length: 17
size: many
V: TRBV7-9
D: TRBD1
CDR3: CASSPRRDRVVGETQYF
DNA: TGTGCCAGCAGCCCCCGCCGGGACAGGGTTGTGGGAGAGACCCAGTACTTC

J: TRBJ2-2
length: 16
size: few
V: TRBV6-1
D: TRBD1
CDR3: CASSPEWQGASGELFF
DNA: TGTGCCAGCAGCCCAGAGTGGCAGGGGGCATCCGGGGAGCTGTTTTTT

J: TRBJ2-7
length: 14
size: many
V: TRBV6-2/TRBV6-3
D: .
CDR3: CASSHLGTYYEQYF
DNA: TGTGCCAGCAGTCACCTCGGGACTTATTACGAGCAGTACTTC

J: TRBJ2-3
length: 17
size: few
V: TRBV6-2/TRBV6-3
D: .
CDR3: CASSWVEGGHLTDTQYF
DNA: TGTGCCAGCAGTTGGGTTGAAGGGGGACATCTCACAGATACGCAGTATTTT

J: TRBJ1-1
length: 14
size: few
V: TRBV12-3/TRBV12-4
D: .
CDR3: CASSATGRNTEAFF
DNA: TGTGCCAGCAGCGCGACGGGCCGGAACACTGAAGCTTTCTTT

J: TRBJ2-7
length: 15
size: few
V: TRBV5-1
D: TRBD1
CDR3: CASSFTTGGSYEQYF
DNA: TGCGCCAGCAGCTTTACGACAGGGGGCTCCTACGAGCAGTACTTC

J: TRBJ2-7
length: 16
size: many
V: TRBV25-1
D: TRBD1
CDR3: CASSDGDRWTSYEQYF
DNA: TGTGCCAGCAGTGATGGGGACAGGTGGACATCCTACGAGCAGTACTTC

J: TRBJ2-7
length: 15
size: many
V: TRBV6-5
D: .
CDR3: CASSYSLAQADEQYF
DNA: TGTGCCAGCAGTTACTCCCTAGCACAGGCGGACGAGCAGTACTTC

J: TRBJ2-5
length: 16
size: few
V: TRBV4-3
D: TRBD2
CDR3: CASSQNAGGGGETQYF
DNA: TGCGCCAGCAGCCAAAATGCGGGGGGCGGAGGAGAGACCCAGTACTTC

J: TRBJ2-7
length: 13
size: many
V: TRBV7-8
D: .
CDR3: CASSLSIDYEQYF
DNA: TGTGCCAGCAGCTTAAGCATTGACTACGAGCAGTACTTC

J: TRBJ2-5
length: 15
size: .
V: TRBV27
D: .
CDR3: CASSFDSQYQETQYF
DNA: TGTGCCAGCAGTTTCGACTCACAGTACCAAGAGACCCAGTACTTC